Sequencing of this TCR beta chain was carried out in a study of T cell responses to AZD1222 COVID-19 vaccine. Sequencing was performed with immunoSEQ multiplex PCR; in TCRdb, only in-frame clones are kept and a portion is missing. The sample comprises about 97,000 clones, about 88% of which are singletons, and 2.8% rests with the top ten. Unmatched junction bases numbered 5, after V lost 2 bases and J lost 0 bases. The CDR3 spans 17 residues. The chain uses TRBV5-3 and TRBJ2-2; TRBD2 agrees at 9 bases. Being an ORF, TRBV5-3 has a function that is uncertain. The input for sequencing was peripheral blood, taken on day 0 of AZD1222 vaccination. The source is an adult in good health. For the CDR3, the DNA is TGTGCCAGAAGCTTCGCGGGGGGGCGAACGAACACCGGGGAGCTGTTTTTT. Translating gives CARSFAGGRTNTGELFF.